Shown below are 26 T cell receptor beta chains from a single sample sequenced in a study of T-cell reconstitution after alpha-beta-depleted transplantation in children. The TCRbeta library incorporated unique molecular identifiers. TCRdb analysed the PCR reads with MiXCR anew, one entry per CDR3 protein. The sample lists under 850,000 distinct CDR3 sequences, over 10% occurring once. The sequences come from PBMCs, collected before TCRalphabeta/CD19-depleted stem cell transplant. The receptors originated from a girl aged 2 to 9 with congenital amegakaryocytic thrombocytopenia, due to receive a stem cell transplant.

This clonotype occurred a few times. This chain links TRBV5-6 with TRBJ2-2, with D uncertain. Germline CDR1 and CDR2: SGHDT and YYEEEE. Trimming stripped 4 bases from V and 4 bases from J, with 8 bases between. This CDR3 spans 13 amino acids. The CDR3 spells CASSPTPTGELFF. In nucleotides, the CDR3 is TGTGCCAGCAGCCCCACCCCCACCGGGGAGCTGTTTTTT.

This chain links TRBV5-5 with TRBJ1-1; TRBD1 matches 7 bases. The V and J ends lost 4 bases and 3 bases, in that order; junction bases with no gene match: 9. This CDR3 has 15 amino acids. Germline V CDR1 and CDR2: SGHKS, YYEKEE (reference sequence). CDR3 nucleotide sequence: TGTGCCAGCAGCCTCCGGGACAGCTTCTACACTGAAGCTTTCTTT. It is translated as CASSLRDSFYTEAFF.

This clonotype was detected ten times or more. The genes are TRBV5-1 and TRBJ2-4; 7 bases are shared with TRBD1. The CDR3 runs to 15 residues. Germline V lookup: CDR1 SGHRS, CDR2 YFSETQ. The J segment lost 5 bases and the V segment lost 4 bases, leaving 9 bases of the junction unmatched. CDR3: CASSPKDRDENIQYF. Written as DNA, the CDR3 is TGCGCCAGCAGCCCCAAAGACAGGGACGAAAACATTCAGTACTTC.

This clonotype appeared many times. This chain uses TRBV7-6 with TRBJ2-2, with 8 bases fitting TRBD2. Germline loops: CDR1 SGHVS, CDR2 FNYEAQ. This CDR3 is built from 15 residues. J lost 2 bases, V lost 6 bases, and 5 bases had no gene match. CDR3 in amino acids: CASRPTSGNTGELFF. The DNA for the CDR3 is TGTGCCAGCAGACCTACTAGCGGCAACACCGGGGAGCTGTTTTTT.

Ten or more counts support this clonotype. The chain combines TRBV7-2 with TRBJ2-1, with TRBD2 identical over 7 bases. The CDR3 consists of 17 residues. CDR1 SGHTA and CDR2 FQGNSA come from the germline V gene. V was pared by 1 base and J by 2 bases, with 8 bases of the junction left unmatched. Here the CDR3 reads CASSLGRREIPYNEQFF. CDR3 coding DNA: TGTGCCAGCAGCTTAGGGAGGCGGGAGATCCCCTACAATGAGCAGTTCTTC.

In regard to this clonotype: One junction end does not reproduce the germline sequence, and a read error may be involved. The DNA for the CDR3 is TGTGCCAGTAGACAGGAGAACAATGAGCCGTTTTTC. It yields the protein CASRQENNEPFF. The chain is built from TRBV7-9 and TRBJ2-1; possible D gene TRBD1, 6 bases. Germline values: CDR1 SEHNR, CDR2 FQNEAQ (reference sequence). The CDR3 covers 12 residues.

In this sample, this clonotype turned up many times. The V call is TRBV7-2, the J call TRBJ2-3; D remains ambiguous. CDR3 size: 15 residues. Germline CDR1 SGHTA, CDR2 FQGNSA. V was trimmed by 3 bases and J by 5 bases, leaving 15 bases between them. Written as DNA, the CDR3 is TGTGCCAGCAGCTTGGGTAGCTCCTCGGTAGATACGCAGTATTTT. The encoded protein is CASSLGSSSVDTQYF. Variable domain in full (rest from reference TRBV7-2 and TRBJ2-3): GAGVSQSPSNKVTEKGKDVELRCDPISGHTALYWYRQSLGQGLEFLIYFQGNSAPDKSGLPSDRFSAERTGGSVSTLTIQRTQQEDSAVYLCASSLGSSSVDTQYFGPGTRLTVL.

This clonotype was counted only a few times. The chain couples TRBV29-1 to TRBJ2-2, with 9 bases that match TRBD1. The CDR3 runs 15 residues. Trimming at V came to 6 bases and at J to 4 bases, leaving 9 bases not matched to a gene. Germline V gene data show CDR1 as SQVTM and CDR2 as ANQGSEA. The DNA for the CDR3 is TGCAGCGTCGTACAGGGGGCTTTGCCCACCGGGGAGCTGTTTTTT. Translation gives CSVVQGALPTGELFF.

The chain uses TRBV27 and TRBJ1-1; D is undetermined. V was clipped by 7 bases and J by 4 bases, with 16 bases between them. The CDR3 contains 14 residues. The germline CDR1 and CDR2 sequences are MNHEY and SMNVEV (reference sequence). CDR3 sequence (DNA): TGTGCCAGCACCCCTGGCGGGAAGAGCACTGAAGCTTTCTTT. The encoded protein is CASTPGGKSTEAFF.

This clonotype was seen ten or more times. The gene calls are TRBV5-6 and TRBJ2-5; D unresolved. V was pared by 3 bases and J by 14 bases, with 17 bases between. CDR3 length: 12 residues. Germline V gene lookup returns CDR1 SGHDT and CDR2 YYEEEE. The CDR3 is CASSSWNGRIYF. CDR3 DNA sequence: TGTGCCAGCAGCTCCTGGAATGGTAGGATTTACTTC.

In this sample, this clonotype turned up many times. The chain carries TRBV20-1 and TRBJ2-5; 10 nucleotides agree with TRBD2. This CDR3 is built from 14 residues. Trimming at V came to 5 bases and at J to 2 bases, leaving 5 bases not matched to a gene. Germline V gene sequence: CDR1 DFQATT, CDR2 SNEGSKA (reference sequence). In DNA, the CDR3 is TGCAGTGCTTATAAGCGGGAGGGGCAAGAGACCCAGTACTTC. It codes for CSAYKREGQETQYF.

This clonotype was recorded many times. V and J are TRBV28 and TRBJ2-1; D remains ambiguous. Germline CDR1 and CDR2: MDHEN and SYDVKM. CDR3 length equals 16 residues. The V gene lost 7 bases and the J gene lost 2 bases, with 18 bases spanning the gap. As DNA, the CDR3 is TGTGCCAGCAATGACGCGAAAGGAGAAGCCTACAATGAGCAGTTCTTC. Its translation is CASNDAKGEAYNEQFF.

Many counts were recorded for this clonotype. V usage is TRBV5-1 and J usage is TRBJ2-5; 10 nucleotides line up with TRBD1. In germline, CDR1 is SGHRS, CDR2 YFSETQ. The trim removed 5 bases at V and 1 base at J, leaving 5 bases unmatched. The length of the CDR3 is 15 residues. The CDR3: CASRSGTGVQETQYF. The CDR3 DNA is TGCGCCAGCAGGTCCGGGACAGGGGTCCAAGAGACCCAGTACTTC.

This rearrangement joins TRBV20-1 to TRBJ2-7; D is undetermined. Trimming cost V 3 bases and J 5 bases, with 14 bases left between them. The CDR3 has 13 amino acids. Germline CDR1 is DFQATT and CDR2 is SNEGSKA (reference sequence). The CDR3 reads CSASGSPLNEQYF. The CDR3 nucleotides read TGCAGTGCTAGTGGCTCGCCTCTCAACGAGCAGTACTTC.

This chain links TRBV30 with TRBJ2-7; 7 bases agree with TRBD1. CDR1 and CDR2 from the germline V gene are GTSNPN and SVGIG (reference sequence). This CDR3 region has 14 residues. V lost 2 bases and J lost 7; bases outside the gene matches: 11. This CDR3 reads CAWSITGAKLEQYF. For the CDR3, the DNA is TGTGCCTGGAGTATTACAGGGGCAAAGTTAGAGCAGTACTTC.

This clonotype has a count of ten or more. V is TRBV29-1 and J is TRBJ1-4; TRBD1 agrees at 9 bases. This CDR3 region has 14 residues. The germline V gene encodes CDR1 SQVTM and CDR2 ANQGSEA. V lost 7 bases, J lost 5 bases, and 8 bases stayed unmatched. CDR3 sequence: CSARGTGQNEKLFF. Here the CDR3 DNA reads TGCAGCGCAAGGGGGACAGGGCAAAATGAAAAACTGTTTTTT.

This clonotype was seen a few times. The chain joins TRBV6-1 to TRBJ2-1; a weak D match, TRBD2 (6 bases). Trimming cost V 8 bases and J 12 bases, with 20 bases left between them. Germline V gene lookup returns CDR1 MNHNS and CDR2 SASEGT. This CDR3 is 13 amino acids long. The CDR3 reads CASLGLDGAGQFF. The CDR3 nucleotides are TGTGCCAGCTTGGGACTCGACGGGGCTGGGCAGTTCTTC.

The chain carries TRBV7-2 and TRBJ2-3; the match to TRBD2 covers 9 bases. Germline trimming cut 2 bases from V and 2 bases from J; bases unmatched to any gene: 2. The CDR3 is 15 residues long. CDR1 is SGHTA, CDR2 FQGNSA, per germline. CDR3 in DNA: TGTGCCAGCAGCTTACTAGCGGGGCACACAGATACGCAGTATTTT. Amino acid sequence: CASSLLAGHTDTQYF.

This chain uses TRBV3-1 with TRBJ2-1; D might be TRBD1 (6 bases). CDR1 LGHDT and CDR2 YNNKEL come from the germline V gene (reference sequence). The CDR3 loop spans 13 amino acids. V gave up 2 bases and J gave up 6 bases, with 8 bases separating them. CDR3 nucleotide sequence: TGTGCCAGCAGCCAACTCAGGGGCAATGAGCAGTTCTTC. It codes for CASSQLRGNEQFF.

This clonotype appeared a few times. The chain employs TRBV4-1 and TRBJ1-1; tentatively, D is TRBD1 (5 bases). Per the germline V gene, CDR1 is MGHRA and CDR2 is YSYEKL. The CDR3 has 15 residues. Trimming cost V 3 bases and J 6 bases, with 17 bases left between them. The CDR3 nucleotides read TGCGCCAGCAGCCACCTTTACCCGGGACGGTCTGAAGCTTTCTTT. Protein sequence: CASSHLYPGRSEAFF.

This clonotype was seen repeatedly, ten times or more. This rearrangement joins TRBV28 to TRBJ2-1; D perhaps matches TRBD1 (5 bases). The CDR3 loop spans 16 amino acids. Germline CDR1 reads MDHEN; CDR2 reads SYDVKM. Trimming took off 3 bases at V and 7 bases at J, with 19 bases between the two ends. This chain's CDR3 is CASSLVWFRAANEQFF. DNA of the CDR3: TGTGCCAGCAGTTTGGTTTGGTTCAGGGCGGCGAATGAGCAGTTCTTC.

In its sample, this clonotype was seen many times. The chain recombines TRBV6-4 with TRBJ2-2; unclear D gene. V lost 4 bases and J lost 1, with 7 bases in between. CDR1 MRHNA and CDR2 SNTAGT come from the germline V gene. CDR3 length: 14 residues. CDR3 coding DNA: TGTGCCAGCAGTGTCTCATTGAACACCGGGGAGCTGTTTTTT. Residues: CASSVSLNTGELFF.

This clonotype showed up just a few times. This chain joins TRBV20-1 and TRBJ1-1; no reliable D call. Trimming cost V 3 bases and J 4 bases, with 3 bases left between them. This CDR3 has 10 residues. Per germline, CDR1 DFQATT and CDR2 SNEGSKA (reference sequence). The DNA of the CDR3 is TGCAGTGCTAGTAGCACTGAAGCTTTCTTT. This encodes CSASSTEAFF.

The gene calls are TRBV20-1 and TRBJ2-2; the D gene is possibly TRBD1 (6 bases). This CDR3 is built from 17 residues. V was clipped by 1 base and J by 3 bases, with 18 bases between them. Germline V lookup: CDR1 DFQATT, CDR2 SNEGSKA (reference sequence). Written as DNA, the CDR3 is TGCAGTGCTAGAGCGACCACCGGGACAACCTACACCGGGGAGCTGTTTTTT. This translates into CSARATTGTTYTGELFF.

This clonotype was recorded at least ten times. The chain carries TRBV5-1 and TRBJ1-2, with D uncertain. This CDR3 region has 12 residues. V was clipped by 4 bases and J by 9 bases, with 13 bases between them. Germline CDR1 SGHRS, CDR2 YFSETQ. For the CDR3, the DNA is TGCGCCAGCAGCCCCGACCGGTTGAGCTACACCTTC. It codes for CASSPDRLSYTF.

This clonotype was counted a few times. The V and J genes are TRBV5-5 and TRBJ2-2, with D perhaps TRBD1 (6 bases). The CDR3 length is 17 residues. CDR1 and CDR2 (germline): SGHKS, YYEKEE (reference sequence). The V end lost 2 bases, the J end lost 0 bases, and 14 bases lay between the germline ends. The CDR3 DNA follows: TGTGCCAGCAGCTTCCGCCATGACAGGACGAACACCGGGGAGCTGTTTTTT. Its protein is CASSFRHDRTNTGELFF.